The clone carrying this T cell receptor beta chain has a single count. This CDR3 has 14 residues. V lost 0 bases and J lost 6, with 10 bases in between. Per the germline V gene, CDR1 is SGHRS and CDR2 is YFSETQ. This sample was taken from a study of shared clonotypes between healthy human individuals. About the research overall: Contributing individuals were a couple of females and three males aged 18 to 49.

Sequenced by immunoSEQ multiplex PCR; TCRdb stores in-frame clones only, minus some. The sample consists of over 850,000 clones, around 82% of them appearing once. J is TRBJ2-1 and V is TRBV5-1; the D is unclear. The sequenced sample consisted of memory CD4+ T cells from PBMCs. The sample's subset: CD45RA-negative fraction. The receptor's source is a man between 18 and 29 years old in good health. Some clones in this sample may be carry-over from other donors' samples. The CDR3 spells CASSLGSQLNEQFF. The CDR3 DNA follows: TGCGCCAGCAGCTTGGGATCGCAGCTCAATGAGCAGTTCTTC.